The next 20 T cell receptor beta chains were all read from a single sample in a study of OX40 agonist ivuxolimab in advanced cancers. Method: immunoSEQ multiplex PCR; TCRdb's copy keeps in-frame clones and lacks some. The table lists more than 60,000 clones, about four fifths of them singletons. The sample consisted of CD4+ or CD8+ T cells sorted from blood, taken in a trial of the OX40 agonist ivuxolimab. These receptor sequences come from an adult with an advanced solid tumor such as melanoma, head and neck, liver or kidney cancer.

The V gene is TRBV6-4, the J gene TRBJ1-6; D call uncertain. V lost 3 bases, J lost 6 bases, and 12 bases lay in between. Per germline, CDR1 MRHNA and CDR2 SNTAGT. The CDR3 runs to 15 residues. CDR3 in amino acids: CASSESAGLNSPLHF. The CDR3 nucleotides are TGTGCCAGCAGTGAATCAGCCGGCCTTAATTCACCCCTCCACTTT.

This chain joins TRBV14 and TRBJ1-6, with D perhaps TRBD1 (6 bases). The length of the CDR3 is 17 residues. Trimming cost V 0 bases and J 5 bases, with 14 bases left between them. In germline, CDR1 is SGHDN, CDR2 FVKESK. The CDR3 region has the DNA TGTGCCAGCAGCCAAGAAAGGGGGAATATGGATAATTCACCCCTCCACTTT. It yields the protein CASSQERGNMDNSPLHF. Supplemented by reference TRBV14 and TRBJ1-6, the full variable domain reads EAGVTQFPSHSVIEKGQTVTLRCDPISGHDNLYWYRRVMGKEIKFLLHFVKESKQDESGMPNNRFLAERTGGTYSTLKVQPAELEDSGVYFCASSQERGNMDNSPLHFGNGTRLTVT.

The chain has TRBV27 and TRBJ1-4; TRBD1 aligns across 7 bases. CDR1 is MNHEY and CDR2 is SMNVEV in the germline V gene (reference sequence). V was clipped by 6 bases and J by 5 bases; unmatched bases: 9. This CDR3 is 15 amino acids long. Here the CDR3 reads CASSPYRQGNEKLFF. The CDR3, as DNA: TGTGCCAGCAGCCCCTATCGACAGGGAAATGAAAAACTGTTTTTT.

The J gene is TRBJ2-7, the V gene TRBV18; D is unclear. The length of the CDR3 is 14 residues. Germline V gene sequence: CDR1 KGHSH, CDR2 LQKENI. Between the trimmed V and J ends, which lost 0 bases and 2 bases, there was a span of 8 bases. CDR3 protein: CASSPPRRPYEQYF. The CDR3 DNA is TGTGCCAGCTCACCACCCCGCAGGCCCTACGAGCAGTACTTC.

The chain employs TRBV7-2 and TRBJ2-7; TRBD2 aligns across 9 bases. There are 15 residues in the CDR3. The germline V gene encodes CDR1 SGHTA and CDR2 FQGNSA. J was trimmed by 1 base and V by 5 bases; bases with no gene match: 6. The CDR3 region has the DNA TGTGCCAGCAGCCTAAGCGGGGGGCTTTCCTACGAGCAGTACTTC. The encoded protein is CASSLSGGLSYEQYF.

The CDR3 bases are TGTGCCAGCTCACCACCGAGGCTAGCGGGGGCCCGGGGCACAGATACGCAGTATTTT. This translates into CASSPPRLAGARGTDTQYF. The chain joins TRBV18 to TRBJ2-3; 10 positions agree with TRBD2. V was pared by 0 bases and J by 1 base, with 10 bases of the junction left unmatched. Germline V gene sequence: CDR1 KGHSH, CDR2 LQKENI. The CDR3 loop spans 19 amino acids.

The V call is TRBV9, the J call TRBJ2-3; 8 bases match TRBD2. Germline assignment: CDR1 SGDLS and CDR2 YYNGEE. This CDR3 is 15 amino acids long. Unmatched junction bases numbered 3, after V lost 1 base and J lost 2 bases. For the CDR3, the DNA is TGTGCCAGCAGCGTAAGCGGGGGCTTCACAGATACGCAGTATTTT. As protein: CASSVSGGFTDTQYF.

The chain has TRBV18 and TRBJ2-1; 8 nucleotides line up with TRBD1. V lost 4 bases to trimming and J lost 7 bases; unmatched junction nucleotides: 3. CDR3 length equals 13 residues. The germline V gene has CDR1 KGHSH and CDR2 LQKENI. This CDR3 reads CASSQDRVNEQFF. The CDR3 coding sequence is TGTGCCAGCTCACAGGACAGGGTTAATGAGCAGTTCTTC.

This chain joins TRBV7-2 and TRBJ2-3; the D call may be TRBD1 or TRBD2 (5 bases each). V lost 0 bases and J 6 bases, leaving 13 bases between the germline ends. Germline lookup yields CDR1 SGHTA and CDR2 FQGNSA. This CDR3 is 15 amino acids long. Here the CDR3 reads CASSLAGAPADTQYF. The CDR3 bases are TGTGCCAGCAGCTTAGCCGGGGCACCGGCGGATACGCAGTATTTT.

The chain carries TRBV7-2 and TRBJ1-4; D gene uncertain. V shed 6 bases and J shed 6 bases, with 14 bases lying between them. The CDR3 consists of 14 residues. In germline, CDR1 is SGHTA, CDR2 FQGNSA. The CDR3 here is CASRVRLGDEKLFF. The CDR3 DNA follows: TGTGCCAGCAGGGTTAGACTTGGCGATGAAAAACTGTTTTTT.

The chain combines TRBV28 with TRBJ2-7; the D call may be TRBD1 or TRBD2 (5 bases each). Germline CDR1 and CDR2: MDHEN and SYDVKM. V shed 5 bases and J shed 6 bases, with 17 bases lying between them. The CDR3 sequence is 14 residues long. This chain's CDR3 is CASSPDTAGAEQYF. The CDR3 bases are TGTGCCAGCAGTCCGGACACGGCGGGTGCCGAGCAGTACTTC.

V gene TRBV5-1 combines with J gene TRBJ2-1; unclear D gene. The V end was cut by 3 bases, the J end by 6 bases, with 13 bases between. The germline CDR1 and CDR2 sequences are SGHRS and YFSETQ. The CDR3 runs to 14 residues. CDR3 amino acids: CASSSSPNGNEQFF. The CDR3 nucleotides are TGCGCCAGCAGCTCGTCCCCTAACGGCAATGAGCAGTTCTTC.

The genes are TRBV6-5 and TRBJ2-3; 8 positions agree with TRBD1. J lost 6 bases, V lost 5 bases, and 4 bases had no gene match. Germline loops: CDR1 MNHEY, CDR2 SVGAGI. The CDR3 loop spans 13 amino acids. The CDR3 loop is CASSDHRGDTQYF. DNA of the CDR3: TGTGCCAGCAGTGACCACAGGGGGGATACGCAGTATTTT.

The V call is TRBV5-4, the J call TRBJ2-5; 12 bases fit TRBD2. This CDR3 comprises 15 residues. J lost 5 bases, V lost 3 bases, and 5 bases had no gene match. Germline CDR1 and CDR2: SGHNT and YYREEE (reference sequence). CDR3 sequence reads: CASSSTSGGRETQYF. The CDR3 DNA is TGTGCCAGCAGCTCGACTAGCGGGGGTAGGGAGACCCAGTACTTC.

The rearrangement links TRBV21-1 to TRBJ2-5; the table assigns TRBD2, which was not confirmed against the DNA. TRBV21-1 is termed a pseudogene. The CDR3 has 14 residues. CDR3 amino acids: CASSLAGVIETQYF. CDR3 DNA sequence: TGTGCCAGCAGTCTAGCGGGGGTAATAGAGACCCAGTACTTC.

For the CDR3, the DNA is TGCGCCAGCAGCATAGCCGGGGAGACCCAGTACTTC. Translation gives CASSIAGETQYF. This chain uses TRBV5-1 with TRBJ2-5; D is unclear. V was trimmed by 4 bases and J by 5 bases, leaving 9 bases between them. Germline CDR1 reads SGHRS; CDR2 reads YFSETQ. The CDR3 totals 12 residues. The full variable domain, with the rest looked up from reference TRBV5-1 and TRBJ2-5, is KAGVTQTPRYLIKTRGQQVTLSCSPISGHRSVSWYQQTPGQGLQFLFEYFSETQRNKGNFPGRFSGRQFSNSRSEMNVSTLELGDSALYLCASSIAGETQYFGPGTRLLVL.

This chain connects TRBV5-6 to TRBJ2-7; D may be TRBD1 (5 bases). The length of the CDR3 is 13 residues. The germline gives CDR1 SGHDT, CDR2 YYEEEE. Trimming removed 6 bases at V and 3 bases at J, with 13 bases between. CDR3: CASTKTEFYEQYF. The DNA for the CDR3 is TGTGCCAGCACAAAGACAGAGTTCTACGAGCAGTACTTC. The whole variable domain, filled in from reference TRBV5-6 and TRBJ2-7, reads DAGVTQSPTHLIKTRGQQVTLRCSPKSGHDTVSWYQQALGQGPQFIFQYYEEEERQRGNFPDRFSGHQFPNYSSELNVNALLLGDSALYLCASTKTEFYEQYFGPGTRLTVT.

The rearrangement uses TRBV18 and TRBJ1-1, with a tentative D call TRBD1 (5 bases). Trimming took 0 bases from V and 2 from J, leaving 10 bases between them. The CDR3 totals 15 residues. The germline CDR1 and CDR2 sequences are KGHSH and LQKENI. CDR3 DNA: TGTGCCAGCTCACCACCCGGGACCGGCAACACTGAAGCTTTCTTT. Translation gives CASSPPGTGNTEAFF.

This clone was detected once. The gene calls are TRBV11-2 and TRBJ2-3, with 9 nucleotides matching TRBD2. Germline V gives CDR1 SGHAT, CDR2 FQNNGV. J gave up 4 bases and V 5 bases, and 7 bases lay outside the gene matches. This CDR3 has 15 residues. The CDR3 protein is CASSVLAGVPDTQYF. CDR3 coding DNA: TGTGCCAGCAGCGTGTTAGCGGGGGTGCCAGATACGCAGTATTTT.

The CDR3 here is CASSTTAITGELFF. CDR3 DNA: TGTGCCAGCAGTACGACAGCAATCACCGGGGAGCTGTTTTTT. The genes are TRBV6-1 and TRBJ2-2, with D possibly matching TRBD1 (5 bases). Germline-derived CDR1 and CDR2 are MNHNS and SASEGT. The CDR3 loop spans 14 amino acids. The V end lost 5 bases, the J end lost 4 bases, and 11 bases lay between the germline ends.